This T cell receptor (beta chain) was documented in a study of T cell changes during pregnancy in multiple sclerosis. TCRdb keeps only in-frame clones here, not all; method: immunoSEQ multiplex PCR. The sample consists of roughly 27,000 clones, 90% to 95% of them appearing once. The J segment lost 7 bases and the V segment lost 2 bases, leaving 10 bases of the junction unmatched. The CDR3 length is 15 residues. Germline V gene data show CDR1 as GTSNPN and CDR2 as SVGIG (reference sequence). The input for sequencing was CD4+ T cells from peripheral blood mononuclear cells, taken in the first trimester of pregnancy. The V and J genes are TRBV30 and TRBJ2-3; 9 bases fit TRBD2. This TCR was sampled from a female donor with multiple sclerosis, enrolled in a pregnancy study. This CDR3 reads CAWSPTGGGVNTQYF. The CDR3, as DNA: TGTGCCTGGAGTCCCACCGGCGGGGGGGTCAATACGCAGTATTTT.